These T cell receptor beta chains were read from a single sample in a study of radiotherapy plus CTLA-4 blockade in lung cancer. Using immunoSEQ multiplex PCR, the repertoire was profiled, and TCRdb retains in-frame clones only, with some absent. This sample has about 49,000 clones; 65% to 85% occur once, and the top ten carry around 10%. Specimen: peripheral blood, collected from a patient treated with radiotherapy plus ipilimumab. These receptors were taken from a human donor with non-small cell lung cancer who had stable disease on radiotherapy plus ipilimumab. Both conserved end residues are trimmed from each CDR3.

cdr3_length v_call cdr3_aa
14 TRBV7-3 ASSLRGGSPPGELF
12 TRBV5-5 ASSILSRADEQY
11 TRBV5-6 ASSLADNSPLH
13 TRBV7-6 ASSRGGLSYNEQF
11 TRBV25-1 ASSGQGWEKLF
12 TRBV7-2 ATGGPIGTGELF
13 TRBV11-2 ASSLDRNRAEPQH
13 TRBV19 ASSQGTGYGNEQF
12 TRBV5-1 ASRSTAGGNEQF
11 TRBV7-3 ASSLTKTSPLH
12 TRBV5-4 ASSFHRDLETQY
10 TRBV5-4 ASSQGGQPQH
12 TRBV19 ASSRGGTNEKLL
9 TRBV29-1 SVPDGYGYT
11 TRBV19 ASSIGAETQAF
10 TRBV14 ASSQDSRGYT
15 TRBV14 ASSPMKTSGVYNEQF
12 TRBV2 ASREVGSNQPQH
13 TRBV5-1 ASSLAGQGGQPQH
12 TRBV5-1 ASSFGTGQETQY
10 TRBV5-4 ASGDRDTEAF
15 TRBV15 ATSLAPLTSGHNEQF
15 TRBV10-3 AISELERGGRTDTQY
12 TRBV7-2 ASSLTQGGGEAF
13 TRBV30 AWSVLSGGNTEAF
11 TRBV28 ASSGQGVHEQY
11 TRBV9 ASSPHLGNEQY
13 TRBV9 ASSVGAGGHNEQF
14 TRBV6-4 ASSPKTSGANNEQF
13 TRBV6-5 ASSYRTGDVDTQY
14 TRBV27 ASTLAGGRGTDTQY
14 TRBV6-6 ASSYSVSGRDEKLF
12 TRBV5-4 ASRAGLTESPLH
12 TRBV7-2 ASSLESANTEAF
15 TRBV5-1 ASSLGLPSTHGNEQF
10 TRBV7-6 ASSSGLDTQY
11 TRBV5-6 ASSLGQQETQY
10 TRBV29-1 SVDSLVYGYT
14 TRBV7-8 ASSLVGTGSNQPQH
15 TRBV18 ASSPPSGLALLYGYT
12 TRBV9 ASSDRTNTGELF
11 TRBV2 ASGQGRIGTQY
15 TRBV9 ASSGRSGDHRTDTQY
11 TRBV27 ASKLHGNSPLH
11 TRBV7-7 ASSPEDGNTIY
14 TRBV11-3 ASSLVGGLNTGELF
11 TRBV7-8 ASNRGVNEKLF
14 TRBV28 ASSSGRGGGTLKAF
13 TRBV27 ASNVAGTSTDTQY
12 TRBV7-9 ASSLGQSGQPQH
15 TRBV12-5 ASGPGQGISGANVLT
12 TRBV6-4 ASSPAFGGGGYT
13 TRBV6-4 ASSPQTGGGKPQH
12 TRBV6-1 ASSDRTNTGELF